The T cell receptor beta chain under discussion was sequenced for a study of neoadjuvant anti-PD-1 for oral cavity cancer. Clones were read by immunoSEQ multiplex PCR, and TCRdb kept only the in-frame ones, dropping some. The sample records roughly 6,600 clones, under 55% being singletons. Germline values: CDR1 SGHAT, CDR2 FQNNGV. V lost 5 bases to trimming and J lost 6 bases; unmatched junction nucleotides: 8. The CDR3 runs 16 residues. This clonotype was sampled from a person aged 40 to 85 with oral cavity squamous cell carcinoma. The rearrangement links TRBV11-2 to TRBJ1-5; 12 bases agree with TRBD1. Sequencing used tumor tissue, obtained before nivolumab (anti-PD-1) treatment. Here the CDR3 reads CASSAGQGARGQPQHF. For the CDR3, the DNA is TGTGCCAGCAGCGCGGGACAGGGGGCTCGTGGTCAGCCCCAGCATTTT.